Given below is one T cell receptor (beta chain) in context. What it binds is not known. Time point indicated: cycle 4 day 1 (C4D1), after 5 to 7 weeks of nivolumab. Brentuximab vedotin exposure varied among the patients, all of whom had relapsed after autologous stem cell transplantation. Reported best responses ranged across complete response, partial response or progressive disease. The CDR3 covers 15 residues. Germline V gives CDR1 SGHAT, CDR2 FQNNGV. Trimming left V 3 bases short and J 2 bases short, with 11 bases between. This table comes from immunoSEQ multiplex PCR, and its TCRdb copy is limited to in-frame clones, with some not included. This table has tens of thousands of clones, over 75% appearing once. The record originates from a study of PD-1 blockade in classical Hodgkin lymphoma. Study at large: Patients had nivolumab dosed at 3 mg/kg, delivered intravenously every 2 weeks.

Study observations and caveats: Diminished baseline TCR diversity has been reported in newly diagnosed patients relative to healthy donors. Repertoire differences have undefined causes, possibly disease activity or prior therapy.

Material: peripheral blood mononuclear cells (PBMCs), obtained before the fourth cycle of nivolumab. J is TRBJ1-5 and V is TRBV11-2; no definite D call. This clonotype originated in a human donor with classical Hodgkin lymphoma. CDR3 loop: CASSFGRGGNQPQHF. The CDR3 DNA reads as TGTGCCAGCAGCTTTGGACGCGGAGGCAATCAGCCCCAGCATTTT.